A single sample is the source of the 26 T cell receptor beta chains below, sequenced in a study of beta chain features in type 1 diabetes (dated by TCRdb to 2016 to 2019). The full study reports these points: In all four CD4+ subsets, TCRB CDR3 length was moderately but significantly shorter in type 1 diabetes patients.

Receptor libraries were prepared by the immunoSEQ multiplex PCR assay. The entire isolated RNA was reverse transcribed using the High Capacity cDNA Reverse Transcription Kit, and thus expressed TCRB transcripts were sequenced. This is the immuneACCESS table as TCRdb keeps it, with only in-frame sequences that have V and J called. A part of the clones is gone; compared with another copy, unresolved V genes explain less than half, and the rest is unexplained. This sample holds about 710,000 clones; more than 12% were observed only once. 0.04% of the sample rests with the top ten. Their specific antigens are unknown. Sequencing used naive CD4+ T cells from blood. Sample cell subset or site, as interpreted from the label and publication: true naive CD4+ T cells. These receptors originate from a man aged 18-30 years with type 1 diabetes.

There are a few counts of this clone. In DNA, the CDR3 is TGTGCCAGTAGTATCGCTAGGAGACAACTAGAGGGTACGCAGTATTTT. It encodes CASSIARRQLEGTQYF. This chain joins TRBV19 and TRBJ2-3; D may be TRBD2 (5 bases). This CDR3 is 16 amino acids long. Trimming took 3 bases from V and 8 from J, leaving 21 bases between them. The germline V gene encodes CDR1 LNHDA and CDR2 SQIVND (reference sequence).

The V gene is TRBV30, the J gene TRBJ1-2; 7 positions agree with TRBD1. The CDR3 loop spans 14 amino acids. The V segment lost 1 base and the J segment 4 bases; nucleotides outside the gene matches: 6. The V gene's germline CDR1 is GTSNPN and CDR2 SVGIG (reference sequence). The CDR3 nucleotides read TGTGCCTGGAGTGCACAGGGGTTTAGCTATGGCTACACCTTC. Its protein is CAWSAQGFSYGYTF.

The chain couples TRBV5-1 to TRBJ2-1; D not resolved. Per germline, CDR1 SGHRS and CDR2 YFSETQ. The V end was cut by 1 base, the J end by 8 bases, with 7 bases between. This CDR3 has 12 amino acids. CDR3 nucleotide sequence: TGCGCCAGCAGCTTGTCAATCTATGAGCAGTTCTTC. This translates into CASSLSIYEQFF.

In this sample, this clone turned up a few times. Other DNA sequences in the sample encode the same CDR3. The V call is TRBV6-1, the J call TRBJ2-3; unclear D gene. The CDR3 spans 13 residues. V was cut by 4 bases and J by 1 base, with 6 bases left in between. In germline, CDR1 is MNHNS, CDR2 SASEGT. CDR3 in amino acids: CASSADGTDTQYF. The CDR3 DNA reads as TGTGCCAGCAGTGCGGACGGCACAGATACGCAGTATTTT.

This clone was seen a few times. The CDR3 bases are TGTGCCAGCACCACCTTACAGGGTGGCACCGGGGAGCTGTTTTTT. This gives the protein CASTTLQGGTGELFF. The chain links TRBV6-1 to TRBJ2-2, with D maybe TRBD1 (6 bases). Germline values: CDR1 MNHNS, CDR2 SASEGT. CDR3 length: 15 residues. Trimming cost V 7 bases and J 4 bases, with 16 bases left between them.

This clone appeared a few times. This chain links TRBV7-9 with TRBJ1-6; D remains ambiguous. The V gene lost 2 bases and the J gene lost 9 bases, with 5 bases spanning the gap. The CDR3 spans 12 residues. Per germline, CDR1 SEHNR and CDR2 FQNEAQ (reference sequence). The CDR3: CASSLSSSPLHF. In nucleotides, the CDR3 is TGTGCCAGCAGCTTAAGTAGTTCACCCCTCCACTTT.

The chain has TRBV7-9 and TRBJ1-2; no reliable D call. V lost 1 base, J lost 4 bases, and 10 bases lay in between. CDR3 length: 14 residues. Germline V CDR1 and CDR2: SEHNR, FQNEAQ (reference sequence). The CDR3 loop reads CASSLDSPLYGYTF. The CDR3 DNA sequence: TGTGCCAGCAGCTTAGACAGCCCCCTCTATGGCTACACCTTC.

This clone was seen a few times. Other nucleotide sequences from this sample produce the same CDR3. The CDR3 DNA sequence: TGTGCCTCACGAAGGGAGGAGACCCAGTACTTC. This gives the protein CASRREETQYF. This sequence joins TRBV2 and TRBJ2-5, with D possibly matching TRBD2 (5 bases). This CDR3 is 11 amino acids long. Germline values: CDR1 SNHLY, CDR2 FYNNEI. Deletions cut 11 bases from V and 5 bases from J, with 12 bases between. The whole variable domain, remainder taken from reference TRBV2 and TRBJ2-5, is EPEVTQTPSHQVTQMGQEVILRCVPISNHLYFYWYRQILGQKVEFLVSFYNNEISEKSEIFDDQFSVERPDGSNFTLKIRSTKLEDSAMYFCASRREETQYFGPGTRLLVL.

The chain joins TRBV15 to TRBJ2-2; D unresolved. Trimming left V 4 bases short and J 3 bases short, with 0 bases between. The CDR3 has 11 amino acids. The germline V gene encodes CDR1 LNHNV and CDR2 YYDKDF (reference sequence). The DNA of the CDR3 is TGTGCCACCAGCAACACCGGGGAGCTGTTTTTT. Translating gives CATSNTGELFF. Full variable domain (rest looked up from reference TRBV15 and TRBJ2-2): DAMVIQNPRYQVTQFGKPVTLSCSQTLNHNVMYWYQQKSSQAPKLLFHYYDKDFNNEADTPDNFQSRRPNTSFCFLDIRSPGLGDTAMYLCATSNTGELFFGEGSRLTVL.

This chain links TRBV5-1 with TRBJ2-1, with D uncertain. Germline loops: CDR1 SGHRS, CDR2 YFSETQ. Trimming removed 6 bases at V and 8 bases at J, with 18 bases between. This CDR3 is built from 14 residues. The CDR3 protein is CASTQEWTLDEQFF. For the CDR3, the DNA is TGCGCCAGCACCCAGGAGTGGACCCTGGATGAGCAGTTCTTC. Together with reference TRBV5-1 and TRBJ2-1, the CDR3 gives the full variable domain: KAGVTQTPRYLIKTRGQQVTLSCSPISGHRSVSWYQQTPGQGLQFLFEYFSETQRNKGNFPGRFSGRQFSNSRSEMNVSTLELGDSALYLCASTQEWTLDEQFFGPGTRLTVL.

This clone was seen more than once but under ten times. The genes are TRBV30 and TRBJ2-2; D may be TRBD1 (5 bases). The germline V gene encodes CDR1 GTSNPN and CDR2 SVGIG (reference sequence). This CDR3 spans 13 amino acids. Trimming left V 2 bases short and J 3 bases short, with 7 bases between. The CDR3 is CAWSPGHTGELFF. The CDR3 region has the DNA TGTGCCTGGAGTCCAGGGCACACCGGGGAGCTGTTTTTT.

The V and J genes are TRBV2 and TRBJ2-5; 7 bases match TRBD1. The V and J ends lost 6 bases and 1 base, in that order; junction bases with no gene match: 5. Germline V gene sequence: CDR1 SNHLY, CDR2 FYNNEI. CDR3 length: 14 residues. The CDR3 is CASRRTGLQETQYF. The CDR3 nucleotides read TGTGCCAGCAGGCGGACAGGCCTCCAAGAGACCCAGTACTTC.

This rearrangement joins TRBV20-1 to TRBJ2-7; D uncertain. The length of the CDR3 is 11 residues. With 6 bases removed from V and 3 bases from J, the gap between germline ends came to 9 bases. Germline CDR1 DFQATT, CDR2 SNEGSKA (reference sequence). This chain's CDR3 is CSAGSNYEQYF. CDR3 DNA: TGCAGTGCGGGGTCGAACTACGAGCAGTACTTC.

Only a few counts were recorded for this clone. The rearrangement uses TRBV7-2 and TRBJ2-5; maybe TRBD2 (6 bases). V dropped 5 bases and J dropped 1 base, with 14 bases sitting between them. The CDR3 loop spans 15 amino acids. Germline V gene lookup returns CDR1 SGHTA and CDR2 FQGNSA. DNA for the CDR3: TGTGCCAGCAGCCCTTCCGGGACTCGCCAAGAGACCCAGTACTTC. Amino acids: CASSPSGTRQETQYF.

This clone was counted only a few times. V usage is TRBV30 and J usage is TRBJ2-7, with a possible D match to TRBD1 (5 bases). Germline-derived CDR1 and CDR2 are GTSNPN and SVGIG (reference sequence). The CDR3 sequence is 16 residues long. Deletions cut 5 bases from V and 0 bases from J, with 20 bases between. The CDR3 DNA reads as TGTGCCTGGGATTTCGGTGGGGCCCTCTCCTCCTACGAGCAGTACTTC. Encoded protein: CAWDFGGALSSYEQYF.

J is TRBJ1-2 and V is TRBV6-5; D is unresolved. The germline gives CDR1 MNHEY, CDR2 SVGAGI. This CDR3 comprises 15 residues. Trimming left V 0 bases short and J 0 bases short, with 8 bases between. The CDR3 DNA is TGTGCCAGCAGTTACTCGTGGGAAGCTAACTATGGCTACACCTTC. Translated: CASSYSWEANYGYTF.

The chain joins TRBV18 to TRBJ1-4; 7 positions agree with TRBD1. This CDR3 is 14 amino acids long. CDR1 is KGHSH and CDR2 is LQKENI in the germline V gene. V shed 6 bases, J shed 5 bases, and the junction held 6 bases outside the gene matches. DNA of the CDR3: TGTGCCAGCTCTGAGACAGGGAGAAATGAAAAACTGTTTTTT. Translated: CASSETGRNEKLFF. Together with reference TRBV18 and TRBJ1-4, the CDR3 gives the full variable domain: NAGVMQNPRHLVRRRGQEARLRCSPMKGHSHVYWYRQLPEEGLKFMVYLQKENIIDESGMPKERFSAEFPKEGPSILRIQQVVRGDSAAYFCASSETGRNEKLFFGSGTQLSVL.

The chain employs TRBV30 and TRBJ2-3, with D perhaps matching TRBD2 (6 bases). Between the trimmed V and J ends, which lost 5 bases and 4 bases, there was a span of 25 bases. The germline CDR1 and CDR2 sequences are GTSNPN and SVGIG (reference sequence). The CDR3 runs to 17 residues. CDR3 coding DNA: TGTGCCTGGTTGCCGCGGGTCTTTTCCCGGAGGGCAGATACGCAGTATTTT. Its translation is CAWLPRVFSRRADTQYF.

This clone was found a few times. The V call is TRBV9, the J call TRBJ2-6; 8 nucleotides align to TRBD1. V shed 4 bases and J 0 bases; nucleotides not matched to a gene: 6. Germline CDR1 reads SGDLS; CDR2 reads YYNGEE. The CDR3 is 17 residues long. CDR3 coding DNA: TGTGCCAGCAGCACGCGGACAGGGCACTCTGGGGCCAACGTCCTGACTTTC. Translation: CASSTRTGHSGANVLTF.

There are a few counts of this clone. The chain is built from TRBV11-1 and TRBJ1-1; TRBD1 might be the D (5 bases). The ends were cut back, 4 bases at V and 1 base at J, with 7 bases in the middle. The CDR3 runs 13 residues. CDR1 is SGHAT, CDR2 FQDESV, per germline (reference sequence). The CDR3 DNA follows: TGTGCCAGCAGCTCCGGGGGGAACACTGAAGCTTTCTTT. Its translation is CASSSGGNTEAFF. Combining the CDR3 with reference TRBV11-1 and TRBJ1-1 gives the whole variable domain EAEVAQSPRYKITEKSQAVAFWCDPISGHATLYWYRQILGQGPELLVQFQDESVVDDSQLPKDRFSAERLKGVDSTLKIQPAELGDSAMYLCASSSGGNTEAFFGQGTRLTVV.

V usage is TRBV25-1 and J usage is TRBJ2-3; D ambiguous. The V gene lost 3 bases and the J gene lost 0 bases, with 4 bases spanning the gap. The germline gives CDR1 MGHDK, CDR2 SYGVNS. There are 13 residues in the CDR3. The CDR3: CASSDPSTDTQYF. DNA of the CDR3: TGTGCCAGCAGTGACCCTAGCACAGATACGCAGTATTTT.

In its sample, this clone was seen a few times. This chain uses TRBV4-1 with TRBJ2-7, with a tentative D call TRBD1 (5 bases). Between the trimmed V and J ends, which lost 5 bases and 4 bases, there was a span of 15 bases. Per germline, CDR1 MGHRA and CDR2 YSYEKL. The CDR3 has 14 amino acids. CDR3 sequence reads: CASSDKGHDYEQYF. In DNA form, the CDR3 reads TGCGCCAGCAGCGATAAGGGGCACGATTACGAGCAGTACTTC.

The genes are TRBV5-4 and TRBJ2-3; 16 bases are shared with TRBD2. Germline CDR1 reads SGHNT; CDR2 reads YYREEE (reference sequence). The junction had 5 bases not matched to a gene; V was cut back by 5 bases and J by 5 bases. This CDR3 has 16 amino acids. For the CDR3, the DNA is TGTGCCAGCAGATCCGGGACTAGCGGGGGGGAAGATACGCAGTATTTT. This sequence encodes CASRSGTSGGEDTQYF.

This clone has just one count. This chain uses TRBV9 with TRBJ2-1; D call uncertain. Germline V gene sequence: CDR1 SGDLS, CDR2 YYNGEE. Trimming left V 3 bases short and J 6 bases short, with 16 bases between. The CDR3 is 15 amino acids. Here the CDR3 DNA reads TGTGCCAGCAGCGCCCTAGGTGTCCCGAGCAATGAGCAGTTCTTC. This encodes CASSALGVPSNEQFF. Drawing the rest from reference TRBV9 and TRBJ2-1, the complete variable domain is DSGVTQTPKHLITATGQRVTLRCSPRSGDLSVYWYQQSLDQGLQFLIQYYNGEERAKGNILERFSAQQFPDLHSELNLSSLELGDSALYFCASSALGVPSNEQFFGPGTRLTVL.

This clone has only a few counts. Other nucleotide sequences in the sample specify the same CDR3. This rearrangement joins TRBV30 to TRBJ1-1, with 7 bases fitting TRBD1. The junction had 4 bases not matched to a gene; V was cut back by 5 bases and J by 1 base. This CDR3 spans 13 amino acids. Germline V gives CDR1 GTSNPN, CDR2 SVGIG (reference sequence). CDR3 sequence (DNA): TGTGCCTGGTCCAGGGACAGGAACACTGAAGCTTTCTTT. Encoded protein: CAWSRDRNTEAFF. Based on the CDR3 plus reference TRBV30 and TRBJ1-1, the full variable domain is SQTIHQWPATLVQPVGSPLSLECTVEGTSNPNLYWYRQAAGRGLQLLFYSVGIGQISSEVPQNLSASRPQDRQFILSSKKLLLSDSGFYLCAWSRDRNTEAFFGQGTRLTVV.

This clone appeared a few times. V usage is TRBV9 and J usage is TRBJ1-1; D unclear. The CDR3 sequence is 16 residues long. CDR1 and CDR2 from the germline V gene are SGDLS and YYNGEE. The V gene lost 1 base and the J gene lost 0 bases, with 13 bases spanning the gap. The chain's CDR3 is CASSVLPSRMNTEAFF. In nucleotides, the CDR3 is TGTGCCAGCAGCGTACTCCCGAGCCGGATGAACACTGAAGCTTTCTTT.